The 23 T cell receptor beta chains in this list originate from one sample, sequenced in a study of CD4 and CD8 cells across lung adenocarcinoma regions (dated by TCRdb to between 2018 and 2020). The library was prepared using PCR. The sample was run on a HiSeq X Ten. Using fastp at Q25 and MiXCR, TCRdb reprocessed the public reads and kept productive beta chains. Duplicate CDR3 protein sequences are folded into a single record with the most common DNA and genes. Within this sample are 5,500 to 7,000 distinct CDR3 sequences, with around 50% of them counted one time only. Of the sample, roughly 87% is held by the ten largest clones. The sequenced sample consisted of CD8+ T cells from the margin of a lung tumor. What the cell subset or site label conveys for this sample: tumor margin region. These TCRs come from a male donor with lung adenocarcinoma. The CD4 and CD8 labels of this study may be unreliable.

There are many counts of this clonotype. The rearrangement joins TRBV6-5 to TRBJ1-4; the match to TRBD1 covers 7 bases. The CDR3 loop spans 13 amino acids. Germline V gene data show CDR1 as MNHEY and CDR2 as SVGAGI. V gave up 2 bases and J gave up 8 bases; unmatched junction bases: 2. CDR3 amino acids: CASSYRGREKLFF. The CDR3 region has the DNA TGTGCCAGCAGTTACAGGGGGCGCGAAAAACTGTTTTTT.

In this sample, this clonotype turned up many times. The chain uses TRBV20-1 and TRBJ2-5; unclear D gene. The germline V and J ends were trimmed by 5 bases and 0 bases, with 10 bases remaining between them. The germline CDR1 and CDR2 sequences are DFQATT and SNEGSKA (reference sequence). The CDR3 runs 13 residues. Here the CDR3 DNA reads TGCAGTGCTCAACAGCAGAACCAAGAGACCCAGTACTTC. Its translation: CSAQQQNQETQYF.

This clonotype was counted many times. The chain uses TRBV6-1 and TRBJ2-1, with a weak D call TRBD2 (5 bases). The assigned J gene may be wrong: the sequence end matches TRBJ2-7 better. The CDR3 consists of 12 residues. CDR1 and CDR2 from the germline V gene are MNHNS and SASEGT. CDR3 DNA sequence: TGTGCCAGCAGCCGTCGGGATTACGAGCAGTACTTC. The encoded protein is CASSRRDYEQYF.

The V and J genes are TRBV6-1 and TRBJ1-5; the match to TRBD1 covers 7 bases. V dropped 4 bases and J dropped 5; count of bases not matched to a gene: 11. Germline V gives CDR1 MNHNS, CDR2 SASEGT. The CDR3 runs 16 residues. Written as DNA, the CDR3 is TGTGCCAGCAGTGTCACAGGGGTTGCGAGGGATCAGCCCCAGCATTTT. This sequence encodes CASSVTGVARDQPQHF.

The CDR3 bases are TGTGCCAGCAGAGAAGCCGGGACAGGGTTTCGTGAGCAGTTCTTC. It encodes CASREAGTGFREQFF. J is TRBJ2-1 and V is TRBV27, with TRBD1 matching over 9 bases. The CDR3 is 15 amino acids. Trimming took 6 bases from V and 9 from J; bases not matched to a gene: 12. Germline assignment: CDR1 MNHEY and CDR2 SMNVEV (reference sequence).

This clonotype has at least ten counts. The V call is TRBV7-2, the J call TRBJ2-3; 14 nucleotides match TRBD2. CDR3 size: 17 residues. J was trimmed by 5 bases and V by 5 bases; bases with no gene match: 9. The germline CDR1 and CDR2 sequences are SGHTA and FQGNSA. The DNA of the CDR3 is TGTGCCAGCAGCGACCCGACTAGCGGGAGGGCCGGAGATACGCAGTATTTT. It codes for CASSDPTSGRAGDTQYF.

The V gene is TRBV20-1, the J gene TRBJ2-1; 11 positions agree with TRBD2. Near its end, the DNA agrees better with TRBJ2-5, so the J call may be wrong. CDR1 is DFQATT, CDR2 SNEGSKA, per germline (reference sequence). The CDR3 runs 15 residues. The CDR3 is CSARRTSGWGETQYF. The DNA for the CDR3 is TGCAGTGCTAGGAGGACTAGCGGGTGGGGGGAGACCCAGTACTTC.

In this sample, this clonotype turned up a few times. This CDR3 is missing its conserved last phenylalanine or tryptophan, likely due to a read error. The DNA is left out, because the CDR3 cannot be placed on it with certainty; the CDR3 is given as TCRdb lists it. This sequence joins TRBV30 and TRBJ2-1; TRBD1 is taken as the D call from the table, unchecked against the DNA. The CDR3 is 21 amino acids long, termini counted. CDR1 is GTSNPN and CDR2 is SVGIG in the germline V gene (reference sequence). The CDR3 sequence: CAWSPGAIPVGDDREGWHMAG.

In its sample, this clonotype was seen many times. The V and J genes are TRBV6-5 and TRBJ2-3; possibly TRBD2 for D (5 bases). Trimming pared 6 bases from V and 2 bases from J, leaving 18 bases between. CDR1 is MNHEY, CDR2 SVGAGI, per germline. This CDR3 is built from 16 residues. Here the CDR3 DNA reads TGTGCCAGCAGCCGAGCGGTGGCCCCACTCACAGATACGCAGTATTTT. Protein product: CASSRAVAPLTDTQYF.

This clonotype was detected ten times or more. V gene TRBV6-1 combines with J gene TRBJ2-6; D possibly corresponds to TRBD2 (5 bases). V shed 0 bases and J shed 2 bases, with 11 bases lying between them. This CDR3 is 17 amino acids long. Germline CDR1 is MNHNS and CDR2 is SASEGT. The CDR3 bases are TGTGCCAGCAGTGAAGCGCTTCGAGGGACTGGGGCCAACGTCCTGACTTTC. Translating gives CASSEALRGTGANVLTF.

V usage is TRBV27 and J usage is TRBJ2-5; the D gene is possibly TRBD2 (6 bases). Trimming took off 1 base at V and 11 bases at J, with 26 bases between the two ends. Germline CDR1 and CDR2: MNHEY and SMNVEV (reference sequence). The CDR3 consists of 17 residues. CDR3 coding DNA: TGTGCCAGCAGTTTATTAAAAGGAGGGAGCCACTTGGGAGAGCAGTACTTC. Its protein product is CASSLLKGGSHLGEQYF.

V gene TRBV7-2 combines with J gene TRBJ2-3, with 11 nucleotides matching TRBD2. Germline CDR1 is SGHTA and CDR2 is FQGNSA. The CDR3 has 16 amino acids. The V segment lost 2 bases and the J segment 4 bases; nucleotides outside the gene matches: 5. The CDR3 protein is CASSLLLAGVPDTQYF. DNA for the CDR3: TGTGCCAGCAGCTTATTACTAGCGGGAGTCCCAGATACGCAGTATTTT. Complete variable domain (other parts from reference TRBV7-2 and TRBJ2-3): GAGVSQSPSNKVTEKGKDVELRCDPISGHTALYWYRQSLGQGLEFLIYFQGNSAPDKSGLPSDRFSAERTGGSVSTLTIQRTQQEDSAVYLCASSLLLAGVPDTQYFGPGTRLTVL.

This clonotype was seen repeatedly, ten times or more. This chain joins TRBV6-1 and TRBJ2-3, with 7 positions matching TRBD2. Germline V gene sequence: CDR1 MNHNS, CDR2 SASEGT. V shed 7 bases and J 2 bases; nucleotides not matched to a gene: 6. The CDR3 totals 14 residues. CDR3 nucleotide sequence: TGTGCCAGCACTCCGGGAGGACCCACAGATACGCAGTATTTT. Protein: CASTPGGPTDTQYF.

This clonotype was counted many times. The chain uses TRBV27 and TRBJ2-1; 14 bases fit TRBD2. The CDR3 consists of 15 residues. Germline CDR1 and CDR2: MNHEY and SMNVEV (reference sequence). V was pared by 5 bases and J by 9 bases, with 6 bases of the junction left unmatched. CDR3 nucleotides: TGTGCCAGCAGTCTAAGACTAGCGGGAGGGGGTGAGCAGTTCTTC. It specifies CASSLRLAGGGEQFF.

The table lists this clonotype with many counts. Without the conserved terminal phenylalanine or tryptophan, this CDR3 likely stems from a read error. The chain couples TRBV27 to TRBJ2-1; no firm D call. The J call may be mistaken, given a closer DNA end match to TRBJ2-5. CDR1 and CDR2 from the germline V gene are MNHEY and SMNVEV (reference sequence). CDR3 size: 14 residues. This CDR3 reads CASSFDRRQETQYV. The CDR3, as DNA: TGTGCCAGCAGTTTTGATCGGAGACAAGAGACCCAGTACGTC.

Concerning this clonotype: This may be a read error: a much more frequent sequence differs by one nucleotide. The chain couples TRBV5-1 to TRBJ2-1; D possibly corresponds to TRBD2 (6 bases). The DNA matches TRBJ2-7 better at its end, which makes the J call doubtful. Germline V CDR1 and CDR2: SGHRS, YFSETQ. The CDR3 sequence is 15 residues long. The CDR3 loop reads CASSWSGGVDNEQYF. Written as DNA, the CDR3 is TGCGCCAGCAGCTGGTCGGGCGGGGTCGACAATGAGCAGTACTTC.

Points on this clonotype: One end of the junction fails to match germline, which may point to a read error. J is TRBJ2-5 and V is TRBV6-8, with D uncertain. The CDR3 loop spans 12 amino acids. Per germline, CDR1 MNHGY and CDR2 SAAAGT. CDR3 in amino acids: CASIYGSKTQYF. The CDR3 DNA reads as TGTGCCAGCATTTACGGGTCGAAGACCCAGTACTTC.

About this clonotype itself: An end of the junction differs from the germline gene, which may be a read error. V and J are TRBV6-1 and TRBJ2-2; D not certain. The DNA end is more similar to TRBJ2-3, so the J call may be wrong. Germline V gene sequence: CDR1 MNHNS, CDR2 SASEGT. This CDR3 is built from 15 residues. The DNA of the CDR3 is TGTGCCAGGGGCGTTGAGGCGGTGAGCACCGATACGCAGTATTTT. Protein sequence: CARGVEAVSTDTQYF.

The J gene is TRBJ2-5, the V gene TRBV6-5; D assignment may be TRBD1 or TRBD2 (7 bases each). The germline V and J ends were trimmed by 3 bases and 2 bases, with 13 bases remaining between them. The CDR3 runs 15 residues. Looked up from germline, CDR1 is MNHEY and CDR2 is SVGAGI. The CDR3 coding sequence is TGTGCCAGCAGTTATAACAGGGGAGGGCAAGAGACCCAGTACTTC. Translated: CASSYNRGGQETQYF.

This clonotype was found once. This sequence joins TRBV27 and TRBJ2-1, with a weak D call TRBD2 (6 bases). V was cut by 1 base and J by 9 bases, with 10 bases left in between. CDR3 size: 13 residues. CDR1 and CDR2 (germline): MNHEY, SMNVEV (reference sequence). CDR3 bases: TGTGCCAGCAGTTTATTCGGGAGTGCTGAGCAGTTCTTC. Protein: CASSLFGSAEQFF.

This clonotype was counted between two and nine times. This chain connects TRBV7-6 to TRBJ2-1; TRBD2 aligns across 11 bases. This CDR3 has 16 residues. V shed 6 bases, J shed 6 bases, and the junction held 10 bases outside the gene matches. Germline CDR1 SGHVS, CDR2 FNYEAQ. This CDR3 reads CASSPIGLAGLNEQFF. The CDR3, as DNA: TGTGCCAGCAGTCCTATTGGACTAGCGGGCCTCAATGAGCAGTTCTTC.

This rearrangement joins TRBV10-2 to TRBJ2-3; 8 positions match TRBD2. Germline lookup yields CDR1 WSHSY and CDR2 SAAADI. This CDR3 is 18 amino acids long. J was trimmed by 11 bases and V by 6 bases; bases with no gene match: 25. The CDR3 bases are TGCGCCAGCAGGCCGGGACTATCGGGGGGGCCCGCCAAAAACATGCAGTATTTT. It is translated as CASRPGLSGGPAKNMQYF.

The chain is built from TRBV12-3 or TRBV12-4 and TRBJ2-2; tentative D call: TRBD1 (6 bases). CDR3 length equals 15 residues. The V end lost 1 base, the J end lost 2 bases, and 8 bases lay between the germline ends. The CDR3 region is CASSLEGTNTGELFF. CDR3 in DNA: TGTGCCAGCAGTTTAGAGGGGACAAACACCGGGGAGCTGTTTTTT.